This TCR beta chain was obtained from a study of tumor and adjacent non-tumor tissue in lung cancer. Study overall: Samples averaged around 3.9 million productive TCRbeta reads each.

The library came from three nested PCR rounds adapted from ARM-PCR protocols. Each CDR3 protein gets one entry after TCRdb re-called the multiplex PCR reads with MiXCR. The profile covers roughly 120,000 distinct CDR3 sequences, with about 65% appearing a single time and around 20% taken by the ten largest. The template was RNA from unsorted bulk tissue. Distant lung tissue was collected more than 3 cm away from the tumor edge. This CDR3 has 15 amino acids. Per the germline V gene, CDR1 is DFQATT and CDR2 is SNEGSKA (reference sequence). The V gene end was trimmed by 3 bases and the J gene end by 3 bases; junction bases not matched to a gene: 9. General study results and limits: Top 100 clones took a larger repertoire share in normal lung. Compared with tumor, normal lung showed significantly lower TCR diversity.

This clonotype was seen more than once but under ten times. Antigen: not known. The V gene is TRBV20-1, the J gene TRBJ2-3; 7 bases align to TRBD2. This sequence was found in a man in his 60s with non-small cell lung cancer. Sequencing was done on a sample of distant non-tumor lung tissue. The DNA of the CDR3 is TGCAGTGCTAGGGGACTGGGGGGGGGGACAGATACGCAGTATTTT. It translates to CSARGLGGGTDTQYF.